The source of this TCR beta chain is a study of blood T cell repertoires in COVID-19. Looking at the study overall: Sites across the United States, Italy and Spain contributed samples from acute and convalescent COVID-19.

V gave up 1 base and J gave up 7 bases; unmatched junction bases: 9. CDR3 size: 16 residues. Germline CDR1 is SGHRS and CDR2 is YFSETQ. Method: immunoSEQ multiplex PCR; TCRdb's copy keeps in-frame clones and lacks some. This sample has 55,000 to 75,000 clones, with roughly 72% found just once. Seattle enrolled patients during active infection and tracked them longitudinally. Material: peripheral blood. The rearrangement joins TRBV5-1 to TRBJ2-1; 9 nucleotides match TRBD2. The source is a woman in her seventies with COVID-19, enrolled during active disease. CDR3: CASSLSRSGRKNEQFF. The CDR3 region has the DNA TGCGCCAGCAGCTTGAGTCGTAGCGGGAGAAAAAATGAGCAGTTCTTC.